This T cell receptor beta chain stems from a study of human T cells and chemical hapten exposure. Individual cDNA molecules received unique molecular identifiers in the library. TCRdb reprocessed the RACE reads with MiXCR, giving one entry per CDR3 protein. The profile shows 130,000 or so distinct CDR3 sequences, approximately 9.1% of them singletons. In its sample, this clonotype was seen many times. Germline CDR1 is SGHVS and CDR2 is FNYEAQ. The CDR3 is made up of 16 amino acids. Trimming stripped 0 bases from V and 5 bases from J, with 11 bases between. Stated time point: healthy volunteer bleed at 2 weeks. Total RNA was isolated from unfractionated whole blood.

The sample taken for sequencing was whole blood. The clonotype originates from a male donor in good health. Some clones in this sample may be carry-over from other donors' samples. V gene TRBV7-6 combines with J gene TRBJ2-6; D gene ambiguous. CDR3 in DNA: TGTGCCAGCAGCTTAGCCGGAAACCGCTGGGCCAACGTCCTGACTTTC. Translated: CASSLAGNRWANVLTF.